This T cell receptor beta chain was retrieved from a study of vaccination effects on CD4 cells after COVID-19 (dated by TCRdb to between 2022 and 2023). With regard to the full study: To identify antigen-specific CD4+ T cell clonotypes by their expansion, the ViraFEST assay first stimulated PBMC with viral peptide pools and then applied TCR sequencing. Participants received two doses of either the BNT162b2 or the mRNA-1273 mRNA SARS-CoV-2 vaccine. About 2 million PBMC per well were cultured in IMDM with about 5.1% human AB serum, around 9.1 IU/ml IL-2 and gentamicin, plus 10 ug/ml peptides. SARS-CoV-2 spike-specific CD4+ TCR repertoires were compared before and after mRNA vaccination in COVID-19 convalescent patients and in infection-naive vaccine recipients. A total of 10 COVID-19 convalescent patients and several SARS-CoV-2-naive healthy vaccine recipients were included in the full study. Cultures from other donors in the study were sequenced using the Oncomine TCR Beta short-read assay on an Illumina iSeq 100. The full study reports these points: In healthy vaccine recipients, vaccine-induced clones were almost all SARS-CoV-2 mono-reactive, with only 1 of 255 cross-reactive with common cold coronaviruses. The study was limited by a small number of convalescent patients, and early post-infection timepoints were lacking. Clones induced by infection and clones induced by vaccination both contracted markedly at late timepoints after vaccination, which fits with T cell responses waning over time.

Libraries were constructed by the immunoSEQ multiplex PCR assay. DNA from the cultured and isolated CD4+ T cells underwent TCR beta CDR3 sequencing. On the study's bioinformatics: The analysis removed non-productive TCR sequences, trimmed reads to the CDR3 region, and retained only CDR3s that were 7 or more amino acids long. The MANAFEST web app was used to identify antigen-specific clonotypes by comparing expansion in peptide wells with expansion in reference cultures. To be called positive, a clone needed expansion at FDR<0.05 compared with the reference and with all other wells, an odds ratio greater than 5, and a frequency greater than 0.1% in two replicate wells. A clonotype was defined as cross-reactive if the clonotype was significantly expanded both in SARS-CoV-2 spike wells and in at least one common cold coronavirus spike condition. Using the stringdist R package, CDR3 similarity was measured by Levenshtein distance, and unrooted trees were constructed with ape in R 3.6.1. TCRdb took over this immuneACCESS table, retaining in-frame rearrangements with V and J assigned. Such tables are incomplete; in checked studies, under half of the missing clones stem from an unresolved V gene, and the remainder is unexplained. That table supplies the V and J calls and clone size; D and trimming were determined from the DNA. The sample table holds 70,000 to 85,000 clones, of which about 74% were seen once. The ten largest account for under 2.5% of the sample.

The germline V gene (reference sequence) supplies CDR1 LGHDT and CDR2 YNNKEL. From its cysteine to its phenylalanine, the CDR3 spans 14 amino acids. The DNA shown is the 42-base CDR3, in frame from base 1. Germline trimming: 1 base from V, 9 bases from J; junction bases outside gene matches: 8. After around 10 days of culture, CD4+ T cells were isolated with the EasySep CD4+ T cell isolation kit. None of the healthy vaccine recipients had a prior SARS-CoV-2 infection, which was confirmed by nucleocapsid antibody tests that came back negative both before and after vaccination. On days 3 and 7, half of the culture medium was replaced with fresh IL-2-containing medium. Unless noted otherwise, every peptide stimulation condition was grown in triplicate wells. Using Ficoll-Paque Plus gradient centrifugation, PBMC were separated from whole blood and then either used fresh or cryopreserved at -140C. Genomic DNA was extracted from cultured CD4+ T cells with the QIAamp micro DNA kit.

Turning to this clone: Its antigen is still unknown. Base qualities are not at hand, and no much larger clone is one base apart.

This TCR came from a human donor who received a COVID-19 vaccine. The source material was CD4+ T cells from PBMCs cultured without peptide, sampled before COVID-19 vaccination. This receptor chain uses TRBV3-1 (or the pseudogene TRBV3-2) and TRBJ1-1; 7 middle bases align to TRBD1. CDR3 reads: CASSQGQGTRKAFF. The sequence in DNA is TGTGCCAGCAGCCAAGGACAGGGTACGAGGAAAGCTTTCTTT.